This T cell receptor (beta chain) was identified during a study of radiation and T cells in renal cell carcinoma. Sequencing was performed with immunoSEQ multiplex PCR; in TCRdb, only in-frame clones are kept and a portion is missing. The repertoire consists of 110,000 to 150,000 clones, with 83% occurring once and the leading ten covering under 25%. The sample's time point: baseline pretreatment blood. Treatment of the sample: 15 Gy SBRT to primary tumor, nephrectomy 4 weeks later. The V gene's germline CDR1 is SGHAT and CDR2 FQNNGV. The CDR3 loop spans 15 amino acids. V was clipped by 1 base and J by 5 bases, with 14 bases between them.

The chain is built from TRBV11-2 and TRBJ1-1; D is unclear. Sequenced material: blood, taken from a patient whose treatment included radiotherapy and nephrectomy. The origin of this receptor is a woman in her fifties or sixties with renal cell carcinoma. CDR3 sequence (DNA): TGTGCCAGCAGCTTAGTTAGCACACAAAGGACTGAAGCTTTCTTT. Encoded protein: CASSLVSTQRTEAFF.